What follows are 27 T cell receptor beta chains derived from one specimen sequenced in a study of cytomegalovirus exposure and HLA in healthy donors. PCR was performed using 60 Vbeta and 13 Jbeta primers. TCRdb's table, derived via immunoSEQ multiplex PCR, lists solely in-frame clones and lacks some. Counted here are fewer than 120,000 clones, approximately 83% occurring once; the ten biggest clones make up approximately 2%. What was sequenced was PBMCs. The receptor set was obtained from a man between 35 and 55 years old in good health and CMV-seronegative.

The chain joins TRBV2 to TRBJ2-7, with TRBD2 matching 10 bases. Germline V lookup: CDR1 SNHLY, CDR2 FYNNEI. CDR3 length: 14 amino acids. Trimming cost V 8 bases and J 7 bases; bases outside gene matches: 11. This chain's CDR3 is CASHAVLAGREQYF. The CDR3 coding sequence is TGTGCCAGCCATGCGGTACTAGCGGGGAGAGAGCAGTACTTC.

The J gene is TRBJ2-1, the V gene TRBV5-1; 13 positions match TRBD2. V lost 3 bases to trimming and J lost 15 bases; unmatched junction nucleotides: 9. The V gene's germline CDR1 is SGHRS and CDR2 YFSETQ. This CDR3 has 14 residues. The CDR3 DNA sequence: TGCGCCAGCAGCTGGGGGACTAGCGGGGAAGTAGTGTTCTTC. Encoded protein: CASSWGTSGEVVFF.

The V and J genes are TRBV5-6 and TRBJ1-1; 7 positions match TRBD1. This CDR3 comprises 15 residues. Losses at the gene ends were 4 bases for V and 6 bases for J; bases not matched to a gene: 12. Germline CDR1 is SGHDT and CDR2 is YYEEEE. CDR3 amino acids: CASSRTGAAGSEAFF. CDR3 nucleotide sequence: TGTGCCAGCAGCCGGACAGGCGCCGCGGGTTCTGAAGCTTTCTTT.

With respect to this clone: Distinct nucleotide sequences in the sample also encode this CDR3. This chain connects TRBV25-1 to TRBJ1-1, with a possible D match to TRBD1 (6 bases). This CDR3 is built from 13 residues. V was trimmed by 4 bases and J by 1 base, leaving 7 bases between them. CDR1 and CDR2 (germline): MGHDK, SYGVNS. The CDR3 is CASSATGNTEAFF. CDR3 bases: TGTGCCAGCAGTGCGACAGGGAACACTGAAGCTTTCTTT.

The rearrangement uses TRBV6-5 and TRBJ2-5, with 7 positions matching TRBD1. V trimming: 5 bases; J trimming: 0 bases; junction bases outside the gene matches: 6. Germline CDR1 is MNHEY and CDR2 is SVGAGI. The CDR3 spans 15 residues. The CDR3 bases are TGTGCCAGCAGTGGGCCTGACAGGGACCAAGAGACCCAGTACTTC. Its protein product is CASSGPDRDQETQYF.

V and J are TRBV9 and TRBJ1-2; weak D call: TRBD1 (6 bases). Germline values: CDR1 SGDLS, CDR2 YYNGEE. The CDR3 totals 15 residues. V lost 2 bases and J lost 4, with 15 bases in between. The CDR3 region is CASSVAGVLGYGYTF. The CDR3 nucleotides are TGTGCCAGCAGCGTGGCAGGGGTTTTGGGCTATGGCTACACCTTC.

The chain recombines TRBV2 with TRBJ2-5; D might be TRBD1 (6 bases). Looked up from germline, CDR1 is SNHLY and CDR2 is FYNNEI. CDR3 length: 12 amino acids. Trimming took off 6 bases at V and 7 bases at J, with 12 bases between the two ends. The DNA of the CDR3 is TGTGCCAGCAGATCGGGACAATGGACCCAGTACTTC. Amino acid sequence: CASRSGQWTQYF.

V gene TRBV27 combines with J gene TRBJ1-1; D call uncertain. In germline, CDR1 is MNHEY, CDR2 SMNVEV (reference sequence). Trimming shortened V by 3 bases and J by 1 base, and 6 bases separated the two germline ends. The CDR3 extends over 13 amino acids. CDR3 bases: TGTGCCAGCAGTTTCTCCTGGAACACTGAAGCTTTCTTT. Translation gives CASSFSWNTEAFF.

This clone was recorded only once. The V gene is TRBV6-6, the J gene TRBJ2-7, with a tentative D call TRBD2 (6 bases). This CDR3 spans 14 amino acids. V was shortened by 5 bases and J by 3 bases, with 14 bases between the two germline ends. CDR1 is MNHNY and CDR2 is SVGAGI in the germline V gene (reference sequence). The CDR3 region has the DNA TGTGCCAGCAGTCTCGGGAGCGCGCTCTACGAGCAGTACTTC. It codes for CASSLGSALYEQYF.

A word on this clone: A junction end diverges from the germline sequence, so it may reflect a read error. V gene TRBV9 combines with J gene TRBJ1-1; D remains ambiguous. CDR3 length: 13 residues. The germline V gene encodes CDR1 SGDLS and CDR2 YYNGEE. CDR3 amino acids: CASSVAGQTEASF. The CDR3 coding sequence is TGTGCCAGCAGCGTAGCTGGTCAAACTGAAGCTTCCTTT.

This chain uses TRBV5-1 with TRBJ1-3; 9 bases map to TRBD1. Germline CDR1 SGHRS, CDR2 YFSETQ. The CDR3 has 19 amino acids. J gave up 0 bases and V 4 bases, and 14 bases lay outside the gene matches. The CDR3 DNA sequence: TGCGCCAGCAGCCCAATTCCGGGACAGGGTATAGGCTCTGGAAACACCATATATTTT. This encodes CASSPIPGQGIGSGNTIYF.

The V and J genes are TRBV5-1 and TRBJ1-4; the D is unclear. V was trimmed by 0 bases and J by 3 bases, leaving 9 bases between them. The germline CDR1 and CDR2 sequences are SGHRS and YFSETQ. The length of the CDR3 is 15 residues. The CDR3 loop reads CASSLAAASNEKLFF. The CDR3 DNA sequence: TGCGCCAGCAGCTTGGCAGCGGCCTCTAATGAAAAACTGTTTTTT.

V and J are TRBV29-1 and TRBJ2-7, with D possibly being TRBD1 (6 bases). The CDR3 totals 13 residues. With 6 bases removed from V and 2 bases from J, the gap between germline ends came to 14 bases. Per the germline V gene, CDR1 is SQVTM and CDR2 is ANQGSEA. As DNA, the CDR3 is TGCAGCGTCCGCCGGGACAAAGCCTACGAGCAGTACTTC. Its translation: CSVRRDKAYEQYF.

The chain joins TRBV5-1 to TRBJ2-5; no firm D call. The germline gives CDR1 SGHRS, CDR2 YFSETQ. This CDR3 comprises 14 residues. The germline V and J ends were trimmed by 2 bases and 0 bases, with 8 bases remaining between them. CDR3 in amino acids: CASSFSAYQETQYF. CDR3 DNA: TGCGCCAGCAGCTTTTCAGCGTACCAAGAGACCCAGTACTTC.

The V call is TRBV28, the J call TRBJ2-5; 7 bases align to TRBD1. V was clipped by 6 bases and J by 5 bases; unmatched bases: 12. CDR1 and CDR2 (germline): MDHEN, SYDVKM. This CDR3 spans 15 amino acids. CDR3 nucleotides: TGTGCCAGCAGCTATAATATGGCAGGGGGTGAGACCCAGTACTTC. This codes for CASSYNMAGGETQYF.

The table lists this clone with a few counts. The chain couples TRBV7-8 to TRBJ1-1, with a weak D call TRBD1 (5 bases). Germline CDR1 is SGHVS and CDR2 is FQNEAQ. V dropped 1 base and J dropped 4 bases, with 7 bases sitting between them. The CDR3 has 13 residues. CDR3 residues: CASSLGGVTEAFF. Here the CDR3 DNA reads TGTGCCAGCAGCTTAGGGGGGGTCACTGAAGCTTTCTTT.

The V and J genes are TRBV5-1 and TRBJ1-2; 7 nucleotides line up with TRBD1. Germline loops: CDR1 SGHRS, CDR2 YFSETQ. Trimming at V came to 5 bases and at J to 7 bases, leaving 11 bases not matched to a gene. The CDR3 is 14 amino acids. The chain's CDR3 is CASRPDREGSGYTF. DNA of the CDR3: TGCGCCAGCAGACCTGACAGGGAAGGTTCTGGCTACACCTTC.

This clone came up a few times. The CDR3 nucleotides read TGTGCCTGCGACCGGCCAGGGGATCGTGAGCAGTTCTTC. Protein sequence: CACDRPGDREQFF. The rearrangement uses TRBV30 and TRBJ2-1; tentatively, D is TRBD1 (6 bases). The V and J ends lost 6 bases and 9 bases respectively, with 18 bases between them. The germline V gene has CDR1 GTSNPN and CDR2 SVGIG (reference sequence). CDR3 length: 13 amino acids.

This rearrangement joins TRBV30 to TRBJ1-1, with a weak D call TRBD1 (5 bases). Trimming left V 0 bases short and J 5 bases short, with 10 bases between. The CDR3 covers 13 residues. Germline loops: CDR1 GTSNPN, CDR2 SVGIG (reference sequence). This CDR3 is CAWSVQRGTEAFF. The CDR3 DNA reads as TGTGCCTGGAGTGTACAACGGGGGACTGAAGCTTTCTTT.

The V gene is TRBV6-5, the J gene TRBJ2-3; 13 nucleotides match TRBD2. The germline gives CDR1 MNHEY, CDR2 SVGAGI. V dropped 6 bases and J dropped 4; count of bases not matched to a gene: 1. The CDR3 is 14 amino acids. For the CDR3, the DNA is TGTGCCAGCAGAACTAGCGGGGGGGCAGATACGCAGTATTTT. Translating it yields CASRTSGGADTQYF.

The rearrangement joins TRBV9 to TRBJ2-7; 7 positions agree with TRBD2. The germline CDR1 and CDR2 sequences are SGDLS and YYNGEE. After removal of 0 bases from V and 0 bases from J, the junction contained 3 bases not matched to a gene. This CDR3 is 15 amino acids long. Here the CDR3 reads CASSVGPSGSYEQYF. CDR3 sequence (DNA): TGTGCCAGCAGCGTAGGCCCTAGCGGCTCCTACGAGCAGTACTTC.

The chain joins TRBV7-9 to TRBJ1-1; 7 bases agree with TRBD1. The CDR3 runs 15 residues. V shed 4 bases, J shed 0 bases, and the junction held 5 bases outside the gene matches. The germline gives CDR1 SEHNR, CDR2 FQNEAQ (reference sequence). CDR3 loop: CASSSRDSLNTEAFF. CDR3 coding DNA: TGTGCCAGCAGCTCCAGGGACAGTCTGAACACTGAAGCTTTCTTT.

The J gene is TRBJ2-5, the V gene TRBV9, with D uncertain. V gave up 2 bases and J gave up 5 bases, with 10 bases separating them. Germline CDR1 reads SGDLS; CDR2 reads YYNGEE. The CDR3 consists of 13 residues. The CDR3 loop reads CASSVSGWETQYF. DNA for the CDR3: TGTGCCAGCAGCGTTTCGGGTTGGGAGACCCAGTACTTC.

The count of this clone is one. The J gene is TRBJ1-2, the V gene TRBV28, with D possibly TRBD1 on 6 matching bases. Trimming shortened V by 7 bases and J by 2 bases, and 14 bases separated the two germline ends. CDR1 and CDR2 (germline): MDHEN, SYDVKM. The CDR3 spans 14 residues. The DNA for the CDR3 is TGTGCCAGCATAAAAGGGAGGGGGAACTATGGCTACACCTTC. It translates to CASIKGRGNYGYTF.

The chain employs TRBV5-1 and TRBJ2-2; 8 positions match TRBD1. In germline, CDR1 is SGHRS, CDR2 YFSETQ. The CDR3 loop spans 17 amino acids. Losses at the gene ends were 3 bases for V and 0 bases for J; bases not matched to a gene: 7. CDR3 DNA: TGCGCCAGCAGCTCCGGACAGGGACCCCCGAACACCGGGGAGCTGTTTTTT. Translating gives CASSSGQGPPNTGELFF.

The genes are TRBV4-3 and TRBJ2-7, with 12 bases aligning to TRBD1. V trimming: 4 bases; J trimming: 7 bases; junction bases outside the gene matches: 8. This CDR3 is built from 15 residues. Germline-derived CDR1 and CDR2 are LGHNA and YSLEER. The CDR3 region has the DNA TGCGCCAGCAGCCGCACCGGGACAGGGGGCGGGGAGCAGTACTTC. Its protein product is CASSRTGTGGGEQYF.

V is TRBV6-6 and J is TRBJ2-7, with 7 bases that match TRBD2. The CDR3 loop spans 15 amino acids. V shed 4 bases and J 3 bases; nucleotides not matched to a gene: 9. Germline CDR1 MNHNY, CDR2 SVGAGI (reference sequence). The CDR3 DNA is TGTGCCAGCAGTTCCCTCTGGACTAGTCTCTACGAGCAGTACTTC. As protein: CASSSLWTSLYEQYF.